The clone carrying this T cell receptor beta chain was recorded once. What it binds is not known. One junction end disagrees with the germline gene, perhaps due to a read error. The record originates from a study of cytomegalovirus exposure and HLA in healthy donors. Study findings and constraints: In a later analysis, an Asian-associated ancestry cluster reportedly showed fewer N-insertions than the 666-donor mean.

The CDR3 loop spans 14 amino acids. Germline CDR1 is SGHTA and CDR2 is FQGNSA. Researchers ran the PCR with 60 Vbeta and 13 Jbeta primers. Assay used: immunoSEQ multiplex PCR; TCRdb lists only in-frame clones, some missing. The table shows 150,000 to 200,000 clones, with more than 70% occurring only once. This clonotype originated in a male donor in good health and CMV-seronegative. Sequenced material: PBMCs. The V and J genes are TRBV7-2 and TRBJ2-1; D possibly corresponds to TRBD2 (6 bases). CDR3 DNA sequence: TGTGCCAGCAGCTTTAGGGACTCCAACAATGAGCAGTTCTTC. It is translated as CASSFRDSNNEQFF.